This record covers a single T cell receptor (beta chain). These data originate in a study of blood T cell repertoires in COVID-19. Looking at the study overall: The United States, Italy and Spain supplied acute and convalescent COVID-19 samples.

Clones were sequenced by immunoSEQ multiplex PCR, and TCRdb holds only the in-frame ones, with some missing. The sample holds more than 200,000 clones, about 88% seen once. Germline lookup yields CDR1 SGHNT and CDR2 YYREEE (reference sequence). The CDR3 sequence is 16 residues long. V lost 0 bases and J lost 0; bases outside the gene matches: 2. The chain combines TRBV5-4 with TRBJ2-3; 9 bases align to TRBD2. Sequences were obtained from peripheral blood. The TCR originated in a man aged 70-80 years with acute or convalescent COVID-19. DNA of the CDR3: TGTGCCAGCAGCTTGGGGCGGGAGGGGAGCACAGATACGCAGTATTTT. It specifies CASSLGREGSTDTQYF.